The rows below give T cell receptor beta chains drawn from one sample of a study of blood T cell repertoires in COVID-19. The protocol was immunoSEQ multiplex PCR, while the TCRdb copy is restricted to in-frame clones and leaves out a portion. The sample includes 250,000 to 300,000 clones, just over 90% of them seen just once. The sequenced sample consisted of peripheral blood. The origin of the receptors is a woman aged 25-40 years with COVID-19, enrolled during active disease. Each CDR3 is given with its conserved first and last residue. The D gene is left open where the match is weak. Size is omitted from some rows. Given values are once, few, many or a class for expanded clones.

CDR3 protein,CDR3 DNA,D gene,clone size,J gene,V gene
CASSSPTATNEKLFF,TGTGCCAGCAGCTCCCCCACAGCAACTAATGAAAAACTGTTTTTT,NA,once,TRBJ1-4,TRBV3-1/TRBV3-2
CASSLPYSRGMEQFF,TGTGCCAGCAGCTTACCCTACTCCAGGGGGATGGAGCAGTTCTTC,TRBD1,NA,TRBJ2-1,TRBV11-2
CAWSPPVLSSYEQYF,TGTGCCTGGAGCCCCCCCGTCCTAAGCTCCTACGAGCAGTACTTC,NA,NA,TRBJ2-7,TRBV30
CASSESDARAGETQYF,TGCGCCAGCAGTGAGTCAGACGCCAGGGCGGGGGAGACCCAGTACTTC,NA,NA,TRBJ2-5,TRBV10-2
CAISDPDGLAGGVFSTDTQYF,TGTGCCATCAGTGACCCCGACGGGCTAGCGGGAGGAGTTTTTTCCACAGATACGCAGTATTTT,TRBD2,NA,TRBJ2-3,TRBV10-3
CASFGLAGYEQYF,TGTGCCAGCTTCGGACTAGCGGGATACGAGCAGTACTTC,TRBD2,once,TRBJ2-7,TRBV2
CAWSGGTGHQPQHF,TGTGCCTGGAGTGGCGGGACAGGGCATCAGCCCCAGCATTTT,TRBD1,once,TRBJ1-5,TRBV30
CASSATGANTEAFF,TGTGCCAGCAGCGCGACAGGGGCAAACACTGAAGCTTTCTTT,TRBD1,NA,TRBJ1-1,TRBV7-9
CASSRSDRDYSPLHF,TGTGCCAGCAGTCGATCGGACAGGGATTATTCACCCCTCCACTTT,TRBD1,NA,TRBJ1-6,TRBV28
CASSNFGRQPQHF,TGTGCCAGCTCGAACTTTGGTCGCCAGCCCCAGCATTTT,NA,NA,TRBJ1-5,TRBV18
CASRNFGTGLYGYTF,TGTGCCAGCAGAAACTTCGGGACAGGGCTTTATGGCTACACCTTC,TRBD1,NA,TRBJ1-2,TRBV6-5
CASSLVQGEHGYTF,TGCGCCAGCAGCTTGGTGCAGGGGGAGCATGGCTACACCTTC,TRBD1,few,TRBJ1-2,TRBV5-1
CASSLSTSGGGELFF,TGTGCCAGCAGTTTATCGACTAGCGGGGGCGGGGAGCTGTTTTTT,TRBD2,NA,TRBJ2-2,TRBV27
CAISGGTTGTYEQYF,TGTGCCATCAGTGGGGGGACTACTGGTACCTACGAGCAGTACTTC,TRBD2,NA,TRBJ2-7,TRBV10-3
CASSRTSGSYNEQFF,TGCGCCAGCAGCCGGACTAGCGGGTCCTACAATGAGCAGTTCTTC,TRBD2,NA,TRBJ2-1,TRBV5-1
CASKEVGAHSGNTIYF,TGTGCCAGTAAGGAGGTAGGCGCGCACTCTGGAAACACCATATATTTT,NA,NA,TRBJ1-3,TRBV19
CASTMNGQNTEAFF,TGTGCCAGCACTATGAATGGACAGAACACTGAAGCTTTCTTT,NA,NA,TRBJ1-1,TRBV2
CSALTTGVEGYTF,TGCAGCGCCTTGACAACCGGGGTGGAGGGCTACACCTTC,NA,NA,TRBJ1-2,TRBV29-1
CASKRGNLLNTEAFF,TGTGCCAGTAAACGCGGAAATCTCTTGAACACTGAAGCTTTCTTT,NA,once,TRBJ1-1,TRBV19
CASSFPGGIYNSPLHF,TGTGCCAGCAGTTTCCCCGGGGGGATCTATAATTCACCCCTCCACTTT,NA,NA,TRBJ1-6,TRBV28
CASSLGNQAHGYTF,TGTGCCAGCAGCTTGGGTAACCAGGCGCATGGCTACACCTTC,NA,once,TRBJ1-2,TRBV5-4
CASSASKGTSRLYEQYF,TGTGCCAGCAGCGCAAGCAAAGGGACTAGCCGCCTCTACGAGCAGTACTTC,TRBD2,NA,TRBJ2-7,TRBV7-9
CASSQGRISRRGTEAFF,TGTGCCAGCAGCCAAGGTCGGATCAGTAGGAGGGGCACTGAAGCTTTCTTT,NA,NA,TRBJ1-1,TRBV3-1/TRBV3-2
CASSLGQVLPNEQFF,TGTGCCAGTAGCCTGGGACAGGTCCTACCCAATGAGCAGTTCTTC,TRBD1,NA,TRBJ2-1,TRBV19
CASSKWEGRNTGELFF,TGTGCCAGTAGTAAGTGGGAGGGCCGCAACACCGGGGAGCTGTTTTTT,TRBD2,NA,TRBJ2-2,TRBV19
CATSRDLYQPQHF,TGTGCCACCAGCAGAGACCTCTATCAGCCCCAGCATTTT,NA,NA,TRBJ1-5,TRBV15
CAWSIGFAQPQHF,TGTGCCTGGAGTATCGGGTTTGCTCAGCCCCAGCATTTT,NA,NA,TRBJ1-5,TRBV30
CASSLDSPNEKLFF,TGTGCCAGCAGCTTGGACAGTCCAAATGAAAAACTGTTTTTT,NA,NA,TRBJ1-4,TRBV5-4
CASSYPQGINEKLFF,TGTGCCAGCAGTTACCCCCAGGGGATTAATGAAAAACTGTTTTTT,NA,NA,TRBJ1-4,TRBV6-6
CASSPSSGTGTSPLHF,TGTGCCAGCAGCCCCTCGTCCGGGACAGGGACTTCACCCCTCCACTTT,TRBD1,NA,TRBJ1-6,TRBV11-2
CASSFGGNQPQHF,TGCGCCAGCAGCTTCGGAGGGAATCAGCCCCAGCATTTT,NA,few,TRBJ1-5,TRBV5-1
CASSPSLQTYEQYF,TGCGCCAGCAGCCCTTCCCTCCAGACCTACGAGCAGTACTTC,NA,NA,TRBJ2-7,TRBV5-1
CASSLGGSSGYTF,TGTGCCAGCAGCTTAGGGGGCTCTTCTGGCTACACCTTC,NA,NA,TRBJ1-2,TRBV7-2
CASSSYRDNYGYTF,TGTGCCAGTAGTTCCTACAGGGATAACTATGGCTACACCTTC,NA,NA,TRBJ1-2,TRBV19
CASSDGGKSTDTQYF,TGTGCCAGCAGTGACGGCGGAAAAAGCACAGATACGCAGTATTTT,NA,NA,TRBJ2-3,TRBV6-4
CAWDSGRARGHEQYF,TGTGCCTGGGATAGCGGGAGAGCGAGGGGCCACGAGCAGTACTTC,TRBD2,NA,TRBJ2-7,TRBV30
CASSPRRDSLNEQFF,TGTGCCAGCTCACCAAGAAGGGACAGCCTCAATGAGCAGTTCTTC,TRBD1,NA,TRBJ2-1,TRBV18
CASGYRDRDGYTF,TGTGCCAGCGGATATAGGGACAGAGATGGCTACACCTTC,TRBD1,NA,TRBJ1-2,TRBV5-4
CSVEDQGTEAFF,TGCAGCGTTGAAGACCAGGGGACTGAAGCTTTCTTT,NA,NA,TRBJ1-1,TRBV29-1
CASSQGDTDTQYF,TGCGCCAGCAGCCAGGGCGACACAGATACGCAGTATTTT,NA,NA,TRBJ2-3,TRBV5-1
CASSVQGGGSEAFF,TGTGCCAGCAGCGTCCAGGGTGGAGGGTCTGAAGCTTTCTTT,NA,NA,TRBJ1-1,TRBV7-2
CASSGRDRGSNTEAFF,TGTGCCAGCAGCGGCCGGGACAGGGGGAGTAACACTGAAGCTTTCTTT,TRBD1,many,TRBJ1-1,TRBV7-8
CASSQSSGVTTDTQYF,TGTGCCAGCAGCCAAAGTAGCGGGGTCACAACGGATACGCAGTATTTT,TRBD2,NA,TRBJ2-3,TRBV6-4
CASSQESSGNTIYF,TGTGCTAGTTCTCAAGAGAGCTCTGGAAACACCATATATTTT,NA,NA,TRBJ1-3,TRBV12-5
CASSMTGDAFF,TGTGCCAGTAGTATGACAGGGGACGCTTTCTTT,TRBD1,NA,TRBJ1-1,TRBV19
CASSLETGNYGYTF,TGTGCCAGCAGCTTGGAAACCGGGAACTATGGCTACACCTTC,NA,NA,TRBJ1-2,TRBV5-5
CASSQRTGGNEKLFF,TGTGCCAGCAGCCAACGGACAGGGGGCAACGAAAAACTGTTTTTT,TRBD1,NA,TRBJ1-4,TRBV11-1
CASSLGTGGYGYTF,TGTGCCAGCAGCTTAGGGACAGGGGGCTATGGCTACACCTTC,TRBD1,NA,TRBJ1-2,TRBV7-6
CASSSYGGTAKNIQYF,TGTGCCAGCAGTTCCTATGGCGGGACTGCCAAAAACATTCAGTACTTC,NA,NA,TRBJ2-4,TRBV27
CASSVVTSGRDIQYF,TGTGCCAGCAGCGTAGTCACTAGCGGGAGAGACATTCAGTACTTC,TRBD2,once,TRBJ2-4,TRBV9
CASSWGTGLRGYTF,TGTGCCAGCAGTTGGGGGACAGGCCTTCGGGGCTACACCTTC,TRBD1,NA,TRBJ1-2,TRBV6-5
CASTETDNSPLHF,TGTGCCAGCACGGAGACAGACAATTCACCCCTCCACTTT,NA,NA,TRBJ1-6,TRBV12-3/TRBV12-4
CASEIGHGARYEQYF,TGCGCCAGCGAGATTGGACATGGGGCGCGCTACGAGCAGTACTTC,NA,NA,TRBJ2-7,TRBV5-1